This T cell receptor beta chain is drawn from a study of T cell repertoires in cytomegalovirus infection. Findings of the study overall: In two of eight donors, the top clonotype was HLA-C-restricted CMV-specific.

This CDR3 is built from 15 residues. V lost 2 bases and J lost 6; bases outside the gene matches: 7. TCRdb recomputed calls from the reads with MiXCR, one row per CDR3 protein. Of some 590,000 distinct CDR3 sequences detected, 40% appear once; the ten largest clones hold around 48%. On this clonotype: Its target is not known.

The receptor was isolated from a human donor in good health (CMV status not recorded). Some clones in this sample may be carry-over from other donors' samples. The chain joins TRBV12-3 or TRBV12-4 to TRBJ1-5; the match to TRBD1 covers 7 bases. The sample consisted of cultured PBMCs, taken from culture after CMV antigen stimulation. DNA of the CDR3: TGTGCCAGCAGTTTAATAGGGGGCCGGGGTCAGCCCCAGCATTTT. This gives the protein CASSLIGGRGQPQHF.